The rows below give T cell receptor beta chains drawn from one sample of a study of cytomegalovirus exposure and HLA in healthy donors. Profiled with immunoSEQ multiplex PCR; TCRdb holds only in-frame clones, not every one. In the table there are roughly 130,000 clones, about 85% of which are singletons. The source material was PBMCs. The source is a boy aged 5-17 years in good health and CMV-seronegative. CDR3s include the opening cysteine and the closing phenylalanine or tryptophan. D genes are given only for firm matches. Clone size is given for some rows only: seen once, a few or many times, or a class if the clone is expanded.

d_gene: NA
v_gene: TRBV9
j_gene: TRBJ2-2
abundance: NA
CDR3nt: TGTGCCAGCAGCTCTCACCCGGGGAACACCGGGGAGCTGTTTTTT
CDR3aa: CASSSHPGNTGELFF

d_gene: NA
v_gene: TRBV7-2
j_gene: TRBJ1-5
abundance: NA
CDR3nt: TGTGCCAGCAGCTTATGGTCGGGTCAGCCCCAGCATTTT
CDR3aa: CASSLWSGQPQHF

d_gene: TRBD2
v_gene: TRBV7-2
j_gene: TRBJ2-3
abundance: NA
CDR3nt: TGTGCCAGCAGCTCCGGACTAGCGGGGGAAACAGATACGCAGTATTTT
CDR3aa: CASSSGLAGETDTQYF

d_gene: TRBD1
v_gene: TRBV6-1
j_gene: TRBJ2-2
abundance: NA
CDR3nt: TGTGCCAGCAGTGGTTACAGGGGGCCCACCGGGGAGCTGTTTTTT
CDR3aa: CASSGYRGPTGELFF

d_gene: NA
v_gene: TRBV30
j_gene: TRBJ2-3
abundance: NA
CDR3nt: TGTGCCTGGAGTCCGTATACGCAGTATTTT
CDR3aa: CAWSPYTQYF

d_gene: TRBD1
v_gene: TRBV5-1
j_gene: TRBJ1-1
abundance: few
CDR3nt: TGCGCCAGCAGCTTAGGACAGGGATGGACCACTGAAGCTTTCTTT
CDR3aa: CASSLGQGWTTEAFF

d_gene: TRBD2
v_gene: TRBV29-1
j_gene: TRBJ2-1
abundance: NA
CDR3nt: TGCAGCGTTGAAGTACTAGCGGGAGGGGACTCCTACAATGAGCAGTTCTTC
CDR3aa: CSVEVLAGGDSYNEQFF

d_gene: NA
v_gene: TRBV10-3
j_gene: TRBJ1-4
abundance: NA
CDR3nt: TGTGCCATCAGTCCGGGGGGGACTAATGAAAAACTGTTTTTT
CDR3aa: CAISPGGTNEKLFF

d_gene: TRBD1
v_gene: TRBV30
j_gene: TRBJ1-2
abundance: NA
CDR3nt: TGTGCCTGTCGATCCTACGGGGGGGAGACAGGGGGGTATGGCTACACCTTC
CDR3aa: CACRSYGGETGGYGYTF

d_gene: NA
v_gene: TRBV4-1
j_gene: TRBJ2-7
abundance: NA
CDR3nt: TGCGCCAGCAGCCCGACCCTGTCCGACACTTCTGGCGAGCAGTACTTC
CDR3aa: CASSPTLSDTSGEQYF

d_gene: NA
v_gene: TRBV27
j_gene: TRBJ1-1
abundance: NA
CDR3nt: TGTGCCAGCAGTTTCAGGAGGGGCACTGAAGCTTTCTTT
CDR3aa: CASSFRRGTEAFF

d_gene: TRBD1
v_gene: TRBV29-1
j_gene: TRBJ1-1
abundance: NA
CDR3nt: TGCAGCGTTGGACAGGGCTTTGGCACTGAAGCTTTCTTT
CDR3aa: CSVGQGFGTEAFF

d_gene: TRBD1
v_gene: TRBV19
j_gene: TRBJ1-2
abundance: NA
CDR3nt: TGTGCCAGCCGGGACAGGTTCTATGGCTACACCTTC
CDR3aa: CASRDRFYGYTF

d_gene: NA
v_gene: TRBV27
j_gene: TRBJ1-1
abundance: NA
CDR3nt: TGTGCCAGCAGTACCGGGACAATGAACACTGAAGCTTTCTTT
CDR3aa: CASSTGTMNTEAFF

d_gene: TRBD1
v_gene: TRBV6-5
j_gene: TRBJ2-1
abundance: NA
CDR3nt: TGTGCCAGCAGTTCCCCAGGAACAGGGGGCAGGAATGAGCAGTTCTTC
CDR3aa: CASSSPGTGGRNEQFF

d_gene: TRBD2
v_gene: TRBV5-4
j_gene: TRBJ2-7
abundance: NA
CDR3nt: TGTGCCAGCAGCGAGGAGGTCGGGGGGGCCTACGAGCAGTACTTC
CDR3aa: CASSEEVGGAYEQYF

d_gene: NA
v_gene: TRBV6-5
j_gene: TRBJ1-1
abundance: NA
CDR3nt: TGTGCCAGCAGACAACAGTTGAACACTGAAGCTTTCTTT
CDR3aa: CASRQQLNTEAFF

d_gene: NA
v_gene: TRBV5-1
j_gene: TRBJ2-3
abundance: NA
CDR3nt: TGCGCCAGCAGCGGCAGATCTAGCACAGATACGCAGTATTTT
CDR3aa: CASSGRSSTDTQYF

d_gene: NA
v_gene: TRBV5-1
j_gene: TRBJ1-1
abundance: NA
CDR3nt: TGCGCCAGCAGCCTGGGGACTCTGAACACTGAAGCTTTCTTT
CDR3aa: CASSLGTLNTEAFF

d_gene: NA
v_gene: TRBV5-6
j_gene: TRBJ2-4
abundance: NA
CDR3nt: TGTGCCAGCAGCTTAGCTCGGAGAAACATTCAGTACTTC
CDR3aa: CASSLARRNIQYF

d_gene: NA
v_gene: TRBV19
j_gene: TRBJ2-7
abundance: NA
CDR3nt: TGTGCCAGTAGTAGAAGCGGCAGAACCTACGAGCAGTACTTC
CDR3aa: CASSRSGRTYEQYF

d_gene: TRBD1
v_gene: TRBV5-1
j_gene: TRBJ1-4
abundance: once
CDR3nt: TGCGCCAGCAGCCCGAGGGACAGCCTTAATGAAAAACTGTTTTTT
CDR3aa: CASSPRDSLNEKLFF

d_gene: NA
v_gene: TRBV19
j_gene: TRBJ1-1
abundance: few
CDR3nt: TGTGCCAGTAGTAGCCAAGCGAACACTGAAGCTTTCTTT
CDR3aa: CASSSQANTEAFF

d_gene: TRBD1
v_gene: TRBV19
j_gene: TRBJ1-6
abundance: NA
CDR3nt: TGTGCCAGTAGCGACAGGGACAATTCACCCCTCCACTTT
CDR3aa: CASSDRDNSPLHF

d_gene: NA
v_gene: TRBV5-1
j_gene: TRBJ2-7
abundance: NA
CDR3nt: TGCGCCAGCAGCTTGGGGCACGTCGGGTACTACGAGCAGTACTTC
CDR3aa: CASSLGHVGYYEQYF

d_gene: NA
v_gene: TRBV11-3
j_gene: TRBJ2-2
abundance: NA
CDR3nt: TGTGCCAGCAGCTCAACAGGGTTCACCGGGGAGCTGTTTTTT
CDR3aa: CASSSTGFTGELFF

d_gene: TRBD1
v_gene: TRBV4-2
j_gene: TRBJ2-2
abundance: NA
CDR3nt: TGTGCCAGCAGCCAATTAGGACAGGGGAGTCACACCGGGGAGCTGTTTTTT
CDR3aa: CASSQLGQGSHTGELFF

d_gene: NA
v_gene: TRBV27
j_gene: TRBJ1-2
abundance: NA
CDR3nt: TGTGCCAGCAGTCCAGGGAAGTTATGGGGCTACACCTTC
CDR3aa: CASSPGKLWGYTF

d_gene: NA
v_gene: TRBV5-6
j_gene: TRBJ1-2
abundance: NA
CDR3nt: TGTGCCAGCAGCTTGGATATACACAACTATGGCTACACCTTC
CDR3aa: CASSLDIHNYGYTF

d_gene: NA
v_gene: TRBV19
j_gene: TRBJ2-1
abundance: NA
CDR3nt: TGTGCCAGTAGCCCACCCTGGATGCGGTTTAATACTGAGCAGTTCTTC
CDR3aa: CASSPPWMRFNTEQFF

d_gene: NA
v_gene: TRBV7-2
j_gene: TRBJ1-1
abundance: NA
CDR3nt: TGTGCCAGCAGCTTAGCGATGACAGGCGAAGCTTTCTTT
CDR3aa: CASSLAMTGEAFF

d_gene: NA
v_gene: TRBV20-1
j_gene: TRBJ1-2
abundance: NA
CDR3nt: TGCAGTGCTCCAGGGGATGGCTACACCTTC
CDR3aa: CSAPGDGYTF

d_gene: TRBD2
v_gene: TRBV30
j_gene: TRBJ2-1
abundance: NA
CDR3nt: TGTGCCTGGACCTATCCGGGACTAAATAATATCAATGAGCAGTTCTTC
CDR3aa: CAWTYPGLNNINEQFF

d_gene: TRBD1
v_gene: TRBV13
j_gene: TRBJ2-1
abundance: NA
CDR3nt: TGTGCCAGCAGCCTACGACAGGGGACGTACAATGAGCAGTTCTTC
CDR3aa: CASSLRQGTYNEQFF

d_gene: NA
v_gene: TRBV4-3
j_gene: TRBJ2-2
abundance: NA
CDR3nt: TGCGCCAGCAGCCAAGATGGCCGGGGAGCCACCGGGGAGCTGTTTTTT
CDR3aa: CASSQDGRGATGELFF

d_gene: NA
v_gene: TRBV9
j_gene: TRBJ1-2
abundance: NA
CDR3nt: TGTGCCAGCAGCAATTCAGGGGTTTATGGCTACACCTTC
CDR3aa: CASSNSGVYGYTF

d_gene: TRBD2
v_gene: TRBV5-1
j_gene: TRBJ2-7
abundance: NA
CDR3nt: TGCGCCAGCAGCTTGGGAGGAGGAGGGAGGGGCTACGAGCAGTACTTC
CDR3aa: CASSLGGGGRGYEQYF

d_gene: NA
v_gene: TRBV6-6
j_gene: TRBJ2-7
abundance: NA
CDR3nt: TGTGCCAGCAGCCCCGGACTGCCAGGCGGAGCCTACGAGCAGTACTTC
CDR3aa: CASSPGLPGGAYEQYF

d_gene: TRBD1
v_gene: TRBV15
j_gene: TRBJ2-1
abundance: NA
CDR3nt: TGTGCCACCAGAAGACAGGGGGTGAGGTCCTACAATGAGCAGTTCTTC
CDR3aa: CATRRQGVRSYNEQFF

d_gene: NA
v_gene: TRBV7-8
j_gene: TRBJ1-2
abundance: NA
CDR3nt: TGTGCCAGCAGCTTAGAGGGGCAGGGCCTCTCCTATGGCTACACCTTC
CDR3aa: CASSLEGQGLSYGYTF

d_gene: TRBD2
v_gene: TRBV10-2
j_gene: TRBJ2-1
abundance: NA
CDR3nt: TGCGCCAGCAGTGATACTAGCGGGGGTGTGAGCTACAATGAGCAGTTCTTC
CDR3aa: CASSDTSGGVSYNEQFF

d_gene: TRBD2
v_gene: TRBV6-6
j_gene: TRBJ2-3
abundance: NA
CDR3nt: TGTGCCAGCAAGGGAGGGGCAGATACGCAGTATTTT
CDR3aa: CASKGGADTQYF

d_gene: TRBD1
v_gene: TRBV6-5
j_gene: TRBJ1-2
abundance: NA
CDR3nt: TGTGCCAGCACCACCTCCGCAGGGGGCGCGGTGGGCTACACCTTC
CDR3aa: CASTTSAGGAVGYTF

d_gene: TRBD1
v_gene: TRBV19
j_gene: TRBJ1-1
abundance: few
CDR3nt: TGTGCCAGTAGTGGACAGGGAGCTGACACTGAAGCTTTCTTT
CDR3aa: CASSGQGADTEAFF

d_gene: NA
v_gene: TRBV7-2
j_gene: TRBJ2-3
abundance: NA
CDR3nt: TGTGCCAGCAGCCCCCTGGACTATGTCACGCAGTATTTT
CDR3aa: CASSPLDYVTQYF

d_gene: TRBD1
v_gene: TRBV19
j_gene: TRBJ2-3
abundance: NA
CDR3nt: TGTGCCAGTAGTAGGACAGGGAAAGCAGATACGCAGTATTTT
CDR3aa: CASSRTGKADTQYF

d_gene: TRBD2
v_gene: TRBV4-1
j_gene: TRBJ2-6
abundance: NA
CDR3nt: TGCGCCAGCAGCCCCCTTCCGGGGGGGCCCTCTGGGGCCAACGTCCTGACTTTC
CDR3aa: CASSPLPGGPSGANVLTF

d_gene: TRBD1
v_gene: TRBV4-1
j_gene: TRBJ1-3
abundance: NA
CDR3nt: TGCGCCAGCAGCCACCCAGGGGGATCCTCTGGAAACACCATATATTTT
CDR3aa: CASSHPGGSSGNTIYF

d_gene: NA
v_gene: TRBV6-4
j_gene: TRBJ2-1
abundance: NA
CDR3nt: TGTGCCAGCAGTGACTCAGCGGGCTCCTACAATGAGCAGTTCTTC
CDR3aa: CASSDSAGSYNEQFF

d_gene: NA
v_gene: TRBV4-1
j_gene: TRBJ2-1
abundance: NA
CDR3nt: TGCGCCAGCAGCCAAGACCTTACCGGACAGACCAATGAGCAGTTCTTC
CDR3aa: CASSQDLTGQTNEQFF

d_gene: TRBD2
v_gene: TRBV27
j_gene: TRBJ2-1
abundance: NA
CDR3nt: TGTGCCAGCAGTTCCGGGACTAGTACCTACAATGAGCAGTTCTTC
CDR3aa: CASSSGTSTYNEQFF

d_gene: TRBD2
v_gene: TRBV4-3
j_gene: TRBJ2-3
abundance: NA
CDR3nt: TGCGCCAGCAGCCAAGTTGGGACTAGCGGGAGTACGCAGTATTTT
CDR3aa: CASSQVGTSGSTQYF